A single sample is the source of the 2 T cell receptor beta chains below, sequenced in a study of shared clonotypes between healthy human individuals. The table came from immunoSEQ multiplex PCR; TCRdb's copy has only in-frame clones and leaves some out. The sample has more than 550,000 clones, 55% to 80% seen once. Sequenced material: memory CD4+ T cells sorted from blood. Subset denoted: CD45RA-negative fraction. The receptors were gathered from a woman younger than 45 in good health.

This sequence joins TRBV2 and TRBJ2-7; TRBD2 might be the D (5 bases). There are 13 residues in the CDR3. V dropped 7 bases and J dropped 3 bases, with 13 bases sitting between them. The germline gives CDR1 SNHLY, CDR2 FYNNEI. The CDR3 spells CASTRHGDYEQYF. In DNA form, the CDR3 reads TGTGCCAGCACCCGTCACGGGGACTACGAGCAGTACTTC.

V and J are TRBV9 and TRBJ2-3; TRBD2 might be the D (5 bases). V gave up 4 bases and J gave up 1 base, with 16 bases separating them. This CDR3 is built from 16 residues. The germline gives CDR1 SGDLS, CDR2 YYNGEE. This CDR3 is CASSSRYGVGTDTQYF. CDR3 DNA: TGTGCCAGCAGCTCCAGGTACGGGGTGGGCACAGATACGCAGTATTTT.